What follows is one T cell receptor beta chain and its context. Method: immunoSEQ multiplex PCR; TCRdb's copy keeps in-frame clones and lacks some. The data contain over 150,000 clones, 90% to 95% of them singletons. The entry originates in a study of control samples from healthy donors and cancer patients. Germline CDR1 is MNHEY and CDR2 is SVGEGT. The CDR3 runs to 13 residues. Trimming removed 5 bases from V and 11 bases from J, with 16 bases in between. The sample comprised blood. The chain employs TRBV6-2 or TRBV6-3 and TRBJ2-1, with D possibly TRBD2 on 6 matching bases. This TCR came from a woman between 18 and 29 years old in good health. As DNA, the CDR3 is TGTGCCAGCAGTCCAAATCCAGGAGGGAAGCAGTTCTTC. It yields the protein CASSPNPGGKQFF.